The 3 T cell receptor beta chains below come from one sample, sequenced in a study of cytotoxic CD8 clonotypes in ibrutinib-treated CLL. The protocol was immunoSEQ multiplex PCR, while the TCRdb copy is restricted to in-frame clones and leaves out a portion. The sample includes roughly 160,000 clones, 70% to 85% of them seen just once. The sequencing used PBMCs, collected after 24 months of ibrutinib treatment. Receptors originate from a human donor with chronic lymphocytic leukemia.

In DNA, the CDR3 is TGTGCCAGCAGAGAAAATGGGGGTGAGCAGTTCTTC. This sequence encodes CASRENGGEQFF. The chain links TRBV2 to TRBJ2-1; D is possibly TRBD1 or TRBD2 (5 bases each). Germline loops: CDR1 SNHLY, CDR2 FYNNEI. V was trimmed by 6 bases and J by 9 bases, leaving 12 bases between them. This CDR3 contains 12 residues.

This chain's CDR3 is CSVYRPGQTNTEAFF. CDR3 DNA: TGCAGCGTTTATCGCCCAGGACAAACGAACACTGAAGCTTTCTTT. V usage is TRBV29-1 and J usage is TRBJ1-1, with D possibly TRBD1 on 5 matching bases. Trimming shortened V by 5 bases and J by 1 base, and 17 bases separated the two germline ends. This CDR3 is built from 15 residues. Germline loops: CDR1 SQVTM, CDR2 ANQGSEA.

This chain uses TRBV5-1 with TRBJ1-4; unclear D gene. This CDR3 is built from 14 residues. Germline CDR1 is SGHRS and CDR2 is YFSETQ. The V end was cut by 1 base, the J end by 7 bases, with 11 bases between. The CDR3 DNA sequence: TGCGCCAGCAGCTTGTCAGGCGCTCGTGAAAAACTGTTTTTT. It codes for CASSLSGAREKLFF.